A single sample gave rise to the 10 T cell receptor beta chains below, sequenced in a study of PD-L1 blockade in urothelial cancer. Sequencing was performed with immunoSEQ multiplex PCR; in TCRdb, only in-frame clones are kept and a portion is missing. The sample gives approximately 70,000 clones, roughly nine tenths of which show up once; 3.4% is in the top ten. Source: PBMCs, taken around atezolizumab (anti-PD-L1) treatment. The origin of the receptors is a man between 60 and 70 years old with urothelial cancer.

V gene TRBV4-3 combines with J gene TRBJ2-4; 10 nucleotides align to TRBD1. Losses at the gene ends were 1 base for V and 2 bases for J; bases not matched to a gene: 2. This CDR3 has 16 residues. Per the germline V gene, CDR1 is LGHNA and CDR2 is YSLEER. The CDR3 bases are TGCGCCAGCAGCCAAGGACAGGGGGCGTCCAAAAACATTCAGTACTTC. It translates to CASSQGQGASKNIQYF.

The chain combines TRBV6-5 with TRBJ1-2; 9 bases line up with TRBD1. Germline V gives CDR1 MNHEY, CDR2 SVGAGI. The CDR3 is made up of 14 amino acids. The junction had 6 bases not matched to a gene; V was cut back by 6 bases and J by 4 bases. The CDR3 spells CASRQGQGGYGYTF. The CDR3 DNA follows: TGTGCCAGCAGACAGGGACAGGGAGGCTATGGCTACACCTTC.

CDR3 bases: TGTGCCAGCACCCAAGGGAGCGGGAGGGATTACGAGCAGTACTTC. Translated: CASTQGSGRDYEQYF. V usage is TRBV13 and J usage is TRBJ2-7; 10 nucleotides match TRBD2. The CDR3 runs to 15 residues. Germline CDR1 is PRHDT and CDR2 is FYEKMQ (reference sequence). The V gene end was trimmed by 7 bases and the J gene end by 4 bases; junction bases not matched to a gene: 10. Drawing the rest from reference TRBV13 and TRBJ2-7, the complete variable domain is AAGVIQSPRHLIKEKRETATLKCYPIPRHDTVYWYQQGPGQDPQFLISFYEKMQSDKGSIPDRFSAQQFSDYHSELNMSSLELGDSALYFCASTQGSGRDYEQYFGPGTRLTVT.

The chain carries TRBV19 and TRBJ2-2; 15 nucleotides align to TRBD2. With 7 bases clipped from V and 4 bases from J, the junction kept 10 bases outside the gene matches. This CDR3 is built from 18 residues. Germline V CDR1 and CDR2: LNHDA, SQIVND (reference sequence). The CDR3 DNA reads TGTGCCAGTAAAATTGGGGGACTAGCGGGGGGAGCCACCGGGGAGCTGTTTTTT. Protein: CASKIGGLAGGATGELFF.

The chain uses TRBV4-1 and TRBJ2-3, with D unclear. Germline V gene lookup returns CDR1 MGHRA and CDR2 YSYEKL. This CDR3 contains 17 residues. The V end was cut by 2 bases, the J end by 2 bases, with 17 bases between. In DNA form, the CDR3 reads TGCGCCAGCAGCCAAAGCTCGGAGTGGATTTACACAGATACGCAGTATTTT. Its translation: CASSQSSEWIYTDTQYF.

CDR3 in DNA: TGTGCCAGCAGCTTAACCATCCCCCAGGAAGAAGCTTTCTTT. This gives the protein CASSLTIPQEEAFF. The gene calls are TRBV11-2 and TRBJ1-1; no definite D call. The CDR3 extends over 14 amino acids. Germline-derived CDR1 and CDR2 are SGHAT and FQNNGV. V was cut by 2 bases and J by 8 bases, with 15 bases left in between.

The chain has TRBV4-3 and TRBJ2-1; D might be TRBD2 (6 bases). The germline V gene encodes CDR1 LGHNA and CDR2 YSLEER. V gave up 4 bases and J gave up 6 bases, with 19 bases separating them. This CDR3 comprises 16 residues. The CDR3 coding sequence is TGCGCCAGCAGCCCGACGTGGGCGGGACTGTTCAATGAGCAGTTCTTC. It specifies CASSPTWAGLFNEQFF.

The chain employs TRBV10-3 and TRBJ2-7; 11 nucleotides agree with TRBD1. V was clipped by 7 bases and J by 5 bases; unmatched bases: 4. Germline V gene sequence: CDR1 ENHRY, CDR2 SYGVKD. The CDR3 contains 13 residues. As DNA, the CDR3 is TGTGCCATCACTGGACAGGGGGCAGACGAGCAGTACTTC. Translation: CAITGQGADEQYF.

V is TRBV6-5 and J is TRBJ1-1, with a weak D call TRBD1 (6 bases). Germline V gene data show CDR1 as MNHEY and CDR2 as SVGAGI. The germline V and J ends were trimmed by 5 bases and 1 base, with 8 bases remaining between them. This CDR3 is built from 13 residues. The chain's CDR3 is CASSKDRNTEAFF. The DNA of the CDR3 is TGTGCCAGCAGTAAGGACAGGAACACTGAAGCTTTCTTT.

The chain is built from TRBV21-1 and TRBJ1-5; TRBD1 reflects the table's D call only, with no check against the DNA. TRBV21-1 is flagged as a pseudogene. The CDR3 is 16 amino acids. CDR3 in amino acids: CASSKVEKGPDQPQHF. The CDR3 DNA reads TGTGCCAGCAGCAAAGTTGAGAAGGGGCCGGATCAGCCCCAGCATTTT.